This T cell receptor beta chain was recorded in a study of blood T cell repertoires in COVID-19. The CDR3 totals 15 residues. Per germline, CDR1 SGDLS and CDR2 YYNGEE. After removal of 3 bases from V and 3 bases from J, the junction contained 5 bases not matched to a gene. The data were produced by immunoSEQ multiplex PCR, yet TCRdb's version contains in-frame clones alone and is incomplete. Among 200,000 to 250,000 clones, roughly 85% were seen once, and the ten largest hold about 2.5%. The receptor's source is a woman aged 65 to 85 with COVID-19, enrolled during active disease. The sequencing sample was made of peripheral blood. V usage is TRBV9 and J usage is TRBJ1-3; the match to TRBD1 covers 8 bases. The DNA for the CDR3 is TGTGCCAGCAGCGGGACAGGGCTTGTTGGAAACACCATATATTTT. It encodes CASSGTGLVGNTIYF.